The next 12 T cell receptor beta chains were all read from a single sample in a study of cytomegalovirus exposure and HLA in healthy donors. The method was immunoSEQ multiplex PCR; TCRdb's version includes in-frame clones alone and lacks a portion of them. The table shows 110,000 to 150,000 clones, with about 94% occurring only once. The sample consisted of PBMCs. All receptors come from a man younger than 30 in good health and CMV-seropositive.

The chain combines TRBV5-4 with TRBJ2-7; 9 nucleotides agree with TRBD2. The trim removed 4 bases at V and 4 bases at J, leaving 6 bases unmatched. Looked up from germline, CDR1 is SGHNT and CDR2 is YYREEE (reference sequence). The CDR3 is 14 residues long. DNA of the CDR3: TGTGCCAGCAGCGGAGTAGCGGGAGTGTACGAGCAGTACTTC. The encoded protein is CASSGVAGVYEQYF.

The chain carries TRBV19 and TRBJ1-2, with no clear D. V was cut by 4 bases and J by 3 bases, with 3 bases left in between. CDR1 LNHDA and CDR2 SQIVND come from the germline V gene (reference sequence). The CDR3 spans 11 residues. CDR3 residues: CASSTDYGYTF. CDR3 coding DNA: TGTGCCAGTAGTACAGACTATGGCTACACCTTC. Filled out from reference TRBV19 and TRBJ1-2, the complete variable domain reads DGGITQSPKYLFRKEGQNVTLSCEQNLNHDAMYWYRQDPGQGLRLIYYSQIVNDFQKGDIAEGYSVSREKKESFPLTVTSAQKNPTAFYLCASSTDYGYTFGSGTRLTVV.

As to this clone: Sequence at one end of the junction differs from germline and may be a read error. This sample also contains other DNA sequences that code for the same CDR3. J is TRBJ2-7 and V is TRBV2; 7 bases match TRBD1. CDR1 is SNHLY and CDR2 is FYNNEI in the germline V gene. This CDR3 is built from 14 residues. The CDR3 loop reads CASMEDRDASEQYF. CDR3 coding DNA: TGTGCCAGCATGGAAGACAGGGATGCGAGCGAGCAGTACTTT.

The V gene is TRBV4-2, the J gene TRBJ2-5; TRBD2 matches 7 bases. Losses at the gene ends were 1 base for V and 4 bases for J; bases not matched to a gene: 12. The CDR3 runs to 17 residues. The germline V gene has CDR1 LGHNA and CDR2 YNFKEQ. The CDR3 loop reads CASSQAPRLREGETQYF. In DNA form, the CDR3 reads TGTGCCAGCAGCCAAGCCCCACGACTCAGGGAGGGAGAGACCCAGTACTTC.

The chain combines TRBV6-1 with TRBJ2-5; no reliable D call. Germline CDR1 reads MNHNS; CDR2 reads SASEGT. The length of the CDR3 is 12 residues. V dropped 6 bases and J dropped 3 bases, with 8 bases sitting between them. As DNA, the CDR3 is TGTGCCAGCAGCTACGAAAAAGAGACCCAGTACTTC. Translation gives CASSYEKETQYF.

This clone occurred once. The gene calls are TRBV27 and TRBJ2-1; 7 nucleotides align to TRBD2. This CDR3 has 14 amino acids. CDR1 is MNHEY, CDR2 SMNVEV, per germline (reference sequence). With V trimmed by 3 bases and J by 5 bases, 4 bases remained unmatched. CDR3 nucleotide sequence: TGTGCCAGCAGTTTCCTAGCGGTGAACAATGAGCAGTTCTTC. Translated, it gives CASSFLAVNNEQFF.

The J gene is TRBJ2-7, the V gene TRBV11-2, with D tentatively TRBD2 (6 bases). The germline V gene has CDR1 SGHAT and CDR2 FQNNGV. The ends were cut back, 0 bases at V and 7 bases at J, with 22 bases in the middle. The CDR3 contains 17 residues. The CDR3 bases are TGTGCCAGCAGCTTAGACGCATTGAGACTAGATTCCCTGGAGCAGTACTTC. It yields the protein CASSLDALRLDSLEQYF.

This chain connects TRBV2 to TRBJ2-7; TRBD1 matches at 7 bases. Germline CDR1 is SNHLY and CDR2 is FYNNEI. Trimming at V came to 6 bases and at J to 0 bases, leaving 5 bases not matched to a gene. CDR3 length: 14 amino acids. CDR3: CASRTTGISYEQYF. CDR3 in DNA: TGTGCCAGCAGGACGACAGGGATCTCCTACGAGCAGTACTTC. Full variable domain (remainder filled in from reference TRBV2 and TRBJ2-7): EPEVTQTPSHQVTQMGQEVILRCVPISNHLYFYWYRQILGQKVEFLVSFYNNEISEKSEIFDDQFSVERPDGSNFTLKIRSTKLEDSAMYFCASRTTGISYEQYFGPGTRLTVT.

V usage is TRBV5-6 and J usage is TRBJ1-1; 7 bases match TRBD1. The length of the CDR3 is 15 residues. Trimming took 2 bases from V and 4 from J; bases not matched to a gene: 8. The germline gives CDR1 SGHDT, CDR2 YYEEEE. CDR3 protein: CASSFSDREVTEAFF. CDR3 nucleotide sequence: TGTGCCAGCAGCTTCTCTGACAGGGAGGTCACTGAAGCTTTCTTT.

The CDR3 nucleotides are TGCAGCGTTGCCCAGGGGGCCTACGAGCAGTACTTC. Protein product: CSVAQGAYEQYF. The gene calls are TRBV29-1 and TRBJ2-7; 7 bases line up with TRBD1. CDR3 length: 12 amino acids. J gave up 2 bases and V 4 bases, and 2 bases lay outside the gene matches. Germline V gene data show CDR1 as SQVTM and CDR2 as ANQGSEA.

The chain combines TRBV28 with TRBJ2-1; TRBD2 aligns across 14 bases. Germline CDR1 and CDR2: MDHEN and SYDVKM. V gave up 5 bases and J gave up 4 bases; unmatched junction bases: 7. The CDR3 has 17 residues. For the CDR3, the DNA is TGTGCCAGCAGTCCCTTGACTAGCGGGAGGGTTTACAATGAGCAGTTCTTC. Its translation: CASSPLTSGRVYNEQFF.

The chain carries TRBV19 and TRBJ2-1; 10 nucleotides align to TRBD2. The CDR3 covers 14 residues. J was trimmed by 10 bases and V by 5 bases; bases with no gene match: 8. Germline V gene lookup returns CDR1 LNHDA and CDR2 SQIVND (reference sequence). The CDR3 reads CASSVGAGGREQFF. CDR3 in DNA: TGTGCCAGTAGTGTGGGAGCGGGAGGGCGAGAGCAGTTCTTC.